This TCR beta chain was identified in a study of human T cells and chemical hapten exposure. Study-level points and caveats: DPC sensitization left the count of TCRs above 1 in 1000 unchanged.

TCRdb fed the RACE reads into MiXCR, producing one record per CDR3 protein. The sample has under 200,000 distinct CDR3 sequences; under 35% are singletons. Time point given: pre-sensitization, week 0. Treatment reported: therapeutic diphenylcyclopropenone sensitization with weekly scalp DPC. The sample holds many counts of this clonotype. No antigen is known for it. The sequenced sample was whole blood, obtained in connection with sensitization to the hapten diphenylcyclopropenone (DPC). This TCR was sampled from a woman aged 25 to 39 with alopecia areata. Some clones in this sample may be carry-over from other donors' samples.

CDR3 amino acids: CASSSGTGNTEAFF. As DNA, the CDR3 is TGTGCCAGCAGCTCCGGGACAGGGAACACTGAAGCTTTCTTT. The chain carries TRBV7-3 and TRBJ1-1; 8 bases align to TRBD1. CDR3 length: 14 residues. CDR1 and CDR2 (germline): SGHTA, FQGTGA. V dropped 4 bases and J dropped 1; count of bases not matched to a gene: 2.